This TCR beta chain was obtained from a study of T cell responses to AZD1222 COVID-19 vaccine. Using immunoSEQ multiplex PCR, the repertoire was profiled, and TCRdb retains in-frame clones only, with some absent. The sample lists under 150,000 clones, roughly 88% seen once, with 3% to 4% in the top ten. Germline V gene lookup returns CDR1 PRHDT and CDR2 FYEKMQ (reference sequence). The CDR3 extends over 17 amino acids. The ends were cut back, 2 bases at V and 10 bases at J, with 24 bases in the middle. This clonotype was obtained from an adult in good health. Source: peripheral blood, taken on day 0 of AZD1222 vaccination. J is TRBJ2-1 and V is TRBV13, with D perhaps TRBD1 or TRBD2 (5 bases each). The CDR3 spells CASSLNTGGPHGEEQFF. CDR3 nucleotides: TGTGCCAGCAGCTTAAATACAGGCGGGCCTCACGGGGAGGAGCAGTTCTTC.